The 6 T cell receptor beta chains given below trace back to one sample, sequenced in a study of vaccination and CD4 T cells after COVID-19. These receptors' antigens are unknown. Time point described: late sampling 161 to 241 days after vaccination in a few convalescent patients. Treatment denoted: approximately nine-day PBMC culture with coronavirus spike peptide pools or control peptides (ViraFEST assay). Cultured CD4+ T cells had their DNA profiled by the Oncomine TCR Beta short-read assay. TCRdb called the PCR reads again in MiXCR, with one record for every CDR3 protein. The sample consists of 25,000 to 30,000 distinct CDR3 sequences, approximately 41% of them appearing once. The sample was CD4+ T cells from blood, cultured in vitro, taken about 7 months after SARS-CoV-2 vaccination. The source is a human donor who had recovered from COVID-19.

This chain connects TRBV20-1 to TRBJ1-5, with D uncertain. Trimming took off 4 bases at V and 0 bases at J, with 19 bases between the two ends. The CDR3 contains 17 residues. Germline lookup yields CDR1 DFQATT and CDR2 SNEGSKA (reference sequence). CDR3 residues: CSATPGALSYSNQPQHF. CDR3 nucleotide sequence: TGCAGTGCTACCCCGGGAGCACTATCCTATAGCAATCAGCCCCAGCATTTT.

This clonotype has only a few counts. V is TRBV7-2 and J is TRBJ2-1, with a weak D call TRBD2 (6 bases). The V end lost 3 bases, the J end lost 6 bases, and 15 bases lay between the germline ends. Germline V gene data show CDR1 as SGHTA and CDR2 as FQGNSA. This CDR3 comprises 15 residues. The CDR3 loop is CASSLLARSSNEQFF. The CDR3 DNA reads as TGTGCCAGCAGCTTGCTAGCGAGGTCTAGCAATGAGCAGTTCTTC.

V usage is TRBV28 and J usage is TRBJ1-6; 7 bases are shared with TRBD1. The CDR3 is 16 amino acids. With V trimmed by 8 bases and J by 1 base, 8 bases remained unmatched. Germline V lookup: CDR1 MDHEN, CDR2 SYDVKM. The CDR3: CASASSGGSYNSPLHF. CDR3 in DNA: TGTGCCAGCGCTAGTTCAGGGGGTTCCTATAATTCACCCCTCCACTTT. The full variable domain, its missing parts supplied by reference TRBV28 and TRBJ1-6, is DVKVTQSSRYLVKRTGEKVFLECVQDMDHENMFWYRQDPGLGLRLIYFSYDVKMKEKGDIPEGYSVSREKKERFSLILESASTNQTSMYLCASASSGGSYNSPLHFGNGTRLTVT.

The rearrangement links TRBV6-1 to TRBJ2-1, with D tentatively TRBD1 (6 bases). Trimming took off 7 bases at V and 5 bases at J, with 12 bases between the two ends. The CDR3 has 13 amino acids. From germline, CDR1 is MNHNS and CDR2 SASEGT. DNA of the CDR3: TGTGCCAGCACTAGGACAGCCCACAATGAGCAGTTCTTC. Translation gives CASTRTAHNEQFF.

The chain recombines TRBV19 with TRBJ2-3, with TRBD1 as a possible D gene (5 bases). V lost 6 bases and J lost 4, with 23 bases in between. This CDR3 spans 17 amino acids. CDR1 and CDR2 from the germline V gene are LNHDA and SQIVND (reference sequence). DNA of the CDR3: TGTGCCAGTAGGGCTTCCGGTGGGGCAGGGATTGCAGATACGCAGTATTTT. It specifies CASRASGGAGIADTQYF. The entire variable domain, with the rest obtained from reference TRBV19 and TRBJ2-3, is as follows: DGGITQSPKYLFRKEGQNVTLSCEQNLNHDAMYWYRQDPGQGLRLIYYSQIVNDFQKGDIAEGYSVSREKKESFPLTVTSAQKNPTAFYLCASRASGGAGIADTQYFGPGTRLTVL.

Notes on this clonotype: One end of the junction fails to match germline, which may point to a read error. The rearrangement joins TRBV7-7 to TRBJ2-1, with D unresolved. The CDR3 sequence is 17 residues long. CDR1 is SSHAT, CDR2 FNYEAQ, per germline (reference sequence). As DNA, the CDR3 is TGTGCTAGCAGCCCCCTTGTGCAGCCTCTCTCCTACAATGAGCAGTTCTTC. Amino acid sequence: CASSPLVQPLSYNEQFF. Based on the CDR3 plus reference TRBV7-7 and TRBJ2-1, the full variable domain is GAGVSQSPRYKVTKRGQDVTLRCDPISSHATLYWYQQALGQGPEFLTYFNYEAQPDKSGLPSDRFSAERPEGSISTLTIQRTEQRDSAMYRCASSPLVQPLSYNEQFFGPGTRLTVL.